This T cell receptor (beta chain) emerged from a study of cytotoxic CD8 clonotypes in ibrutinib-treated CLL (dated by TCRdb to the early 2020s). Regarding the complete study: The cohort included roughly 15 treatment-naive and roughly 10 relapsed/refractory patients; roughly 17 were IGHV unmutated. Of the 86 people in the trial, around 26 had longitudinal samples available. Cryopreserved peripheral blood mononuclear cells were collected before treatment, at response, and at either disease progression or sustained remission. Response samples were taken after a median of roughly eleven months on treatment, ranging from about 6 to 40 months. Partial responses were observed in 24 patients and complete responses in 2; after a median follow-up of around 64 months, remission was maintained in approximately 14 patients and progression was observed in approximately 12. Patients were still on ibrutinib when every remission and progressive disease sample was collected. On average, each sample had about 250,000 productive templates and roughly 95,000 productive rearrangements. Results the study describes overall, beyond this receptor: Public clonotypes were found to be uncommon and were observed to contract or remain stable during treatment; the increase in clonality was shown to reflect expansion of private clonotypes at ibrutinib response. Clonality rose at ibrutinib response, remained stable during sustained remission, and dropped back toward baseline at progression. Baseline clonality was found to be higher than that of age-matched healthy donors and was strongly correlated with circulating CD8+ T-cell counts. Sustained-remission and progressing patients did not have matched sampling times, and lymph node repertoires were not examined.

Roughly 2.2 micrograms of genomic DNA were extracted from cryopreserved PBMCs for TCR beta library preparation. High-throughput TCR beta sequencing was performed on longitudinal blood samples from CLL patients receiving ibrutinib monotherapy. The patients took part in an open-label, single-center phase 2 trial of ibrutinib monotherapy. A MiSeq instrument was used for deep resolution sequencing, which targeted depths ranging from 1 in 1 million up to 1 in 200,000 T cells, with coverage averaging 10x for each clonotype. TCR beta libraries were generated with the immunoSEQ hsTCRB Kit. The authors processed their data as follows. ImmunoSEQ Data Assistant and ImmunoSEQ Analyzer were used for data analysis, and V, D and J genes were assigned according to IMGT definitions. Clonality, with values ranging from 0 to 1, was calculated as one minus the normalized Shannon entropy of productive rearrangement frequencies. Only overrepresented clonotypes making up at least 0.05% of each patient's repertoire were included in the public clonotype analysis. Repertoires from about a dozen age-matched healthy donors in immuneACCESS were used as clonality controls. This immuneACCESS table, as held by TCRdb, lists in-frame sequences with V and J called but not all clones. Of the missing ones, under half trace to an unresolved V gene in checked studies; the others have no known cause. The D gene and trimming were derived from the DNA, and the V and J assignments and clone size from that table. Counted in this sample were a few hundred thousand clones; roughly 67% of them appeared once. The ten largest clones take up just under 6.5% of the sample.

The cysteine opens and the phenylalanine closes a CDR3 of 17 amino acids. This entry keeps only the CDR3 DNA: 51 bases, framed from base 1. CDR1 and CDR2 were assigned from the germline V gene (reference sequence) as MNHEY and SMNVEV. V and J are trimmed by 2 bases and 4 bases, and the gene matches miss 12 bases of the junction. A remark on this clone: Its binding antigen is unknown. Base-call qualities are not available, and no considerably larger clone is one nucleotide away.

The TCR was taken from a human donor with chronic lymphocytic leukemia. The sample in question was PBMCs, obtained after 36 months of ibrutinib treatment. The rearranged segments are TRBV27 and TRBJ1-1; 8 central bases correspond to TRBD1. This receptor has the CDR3 CASSLTLPRGRGTEAFF. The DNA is TGTGCCAGCAGTTTAACTCTACCCAGGGGGCGCGGCACTGAAGCTTTCTTT.